This T cell receptor (beta chain) was retrieved from a study of T cell repertoires in cytomegalovirus infection. Study-wide context: Public TCR beta signatures indicated both CMV infection and matching HLA type. Findings and caveats of the study: Cumulated frequencies of public TCR beta families served to identify carriers of CMV plus the relevant HLA.

Each CDR3 protein gets one entry after TCRdb re-called the reads with MiXCR. This table has 400,000 to 550,000 distinct CDR3 sequences, about 11% appearing once. V shed 0 bases and J shed 0 bases, with 18 bases lying between them. From germline, CDR1 is LNHDA and CDR2 SQIVND (reference sequence). This CDR3 has 18 residues. Ten or more counts support this clonotype. Antigen: not known. The V and J genes are TRBV19 and TRBJ2-7, with D perhaps assigned TRBD1 or TRBD2 (5 bases each). The sample taken for sequencing was PBMCs. The receptor was isolated from a human donor in good health (CMV status not recorded). Some clones in this sample may be carry-over from other donors' samples. CDR3 in amino acids: CASSIELPGPASSYEQYF. CDR3 DNA sequence: TGTGCCAGTAGTATAGAGCTACCGGGACCCGCGAGCTCCTACGAGCAGTACTTC.